Listed here are 27 T cell receptor beta chains from one sample, sequenced in a study of monozygotic twins with inflammatory bowel disease. TCRdb reprocessed the 5' RACE reads; each CDR3 protein has one entry and no DNA is given. The listing contains around 380,000 distinct CDR3 sequences. The sequenced material came from blood. Receptor source: a human donor with ulcerative colitis or Crohn's disease, or a healthy co-twin of an affected twin (not recorded which).

The chain employs TRBV3-1 and TRBJ2-1; no DNA is available, so the TRBD2 call from TCRdb remains unchecked. Germline CDR1 LGHDT, CDR2 YNNKEL (reference sequence). CDR3 length: 14 amino acids. This CDR3 is CASSQLAGRGEQFF.

The V and J genes are TRBV5-1 and TRBJ2-1; the TCRdb call, TRBD1, lacks DNA for checking. The CDR3 extends over 16 amino acids. Germline CDR1 reads SGHRS; CDR2 reads YFSETQ. CDR3 region: CASSRAGTAPYNEQFF.

V gene TRBV10-2 combines with J gene TRBJ2-3; TCRdb indicates TRBD1, and absent DNA this call remains unverified. The CDR3 covers 17 residues. The V gene's germline CDR1 is WSHSY and CDR2 SAAADI. The CDR3 region is CASKRGHLSVSADTQYF.

The chain uses TRBV2 and TRBJ1-4; TCRdb lists TRBD1, though no DNA is available to test this call. CDR3 length: 17 residues. CDR1 SNHLY and CDR2 FYNNEI come from the germline V gene. The CDR3 spells CASSEGTGRATNEKLFF.

The chain is built from TRBV6-5 and TRBJ1-2; TCRdb gives TRBD1 as the D gene, but with no DNA this cannot be confirmed. CDR3 length equals 12 residues. Germline V gives CDR1 MNHEY, CDR2 SVGAGI. CDR3 region: CASRGTDYGYTF.

V usage is TRBV20-1 and J usage is TRBJ1-5; without DNA, the TCRdb call of TRBD1 cannot be checked. Germline V gene lookup returns CDR1 DFQATT and CDR2 SNEGSKA (reference sequence). The CDR3 covers 15 residues. CDR3 sequence: CSASTAGSPGQPQHF.

The chain carries TRBV7-8 and TRBJ1-4. The CDR3 runs 14 residues. Germline V lookup: CDR1 SGHVS, CDR2 FQNEAQ. The CDR3 region is CASSSPGWGEKLFF.

The J gene is TRBJ2-1, the V gene TRBV20-1; the TRBD1 assignment by TCRdb is unverifiable without DNA. CDR3 length: 12 residues. Germline V lookup: CDR1 DFQATT, CDR2 SNEGSKA (reference sequence). This CDR3 is CSASRDRFWQFF.

The rearrangement joins TRBV6-1 to TRBJ1-1. This CDR3 has 14 residues. CDR1 is MNHNS and CDR2 is SASEGT in the germline V gene. The CDR3 spells CASSRFQGNTEAFF.

The J gene is TRBJ1-2, the V gene TRBV7-2; the D call of TRBD1 rests on TCRdb alone, since no DNA is present to check it. CDR3 length: 17 residues. CDR1 SGHTA and CDR2 FQGNSA come from the germline V gene. The CDR3 reads CASSPRVGGAKNYGYTF.

The V call is TRBV30, the J call TRBJ2-7; the TRBD2 assignment by TCRdb is unverifiable without DNA. Germline assignment: CDR1 GTSNPN and CDR2 SVGIG (reference sequence). The CDR3 runs 14 residues. The CDR3 protein is CACSTGTSGSQQYF.

The chain has TRBV11-2 and TRBJ2-3; TCRdb indicates TRBD2, and absent DNA this call remains unverified. From germline, CDR1 is SGHAT and CDR2 FQNNGV. The CDR3 loop spans 15 amino acids. CDR3 loop: CASSLGLRLGDTQYF.

The rearrangement uses TRBV10-3 and TRBJ2-5. Germline V gene lookup returns CDR1 ENHRY and CDR2 SYGVKD. The CDR3 loop spans 13 amino acids. The CDR3 sequence is CAISESNGKAQYF.

The genes are TRBV5-1 and TRBJ2-3; TCRdb picks TRBD2, but there is no DNA to check that call. CDR3 size: 17 residues. The germline V gene encodes CDR1 SGHRS and CDR2 YFSETQ. CDR3 in amino acids: CASSLAWGGSNADTQYF.

The chain employs TRBV10-3 and TRBJ2-7; no DNA is available, so the TRBD2 call from TCRdb remains unchecked. There are 21 residues in the CDR3. CDR1 is ENHRY and CDR2 is SYGVKD in the germline V gene. CDR3 amino acids: CAISVLLPGLAGGDPLYEQYF.

The chain couples TRBV12-2 to TRBJ2-7; without DNA, the TCRdb call of TRBD2 cannot be checked. TRBV12-2 is marked as a pseudogene. The CDR3 spans 18 residues. The CDR3 here is CASRLPQEGRKKAYEQYF.

The V call is TRBV9, the J call TRBJ2-7; TCRdb outputs TRBD1, but without DNA this stays unchecked. Germline V gives CDR1 SGDLS, CDR2 YYNGEE. The CDR3 is made up of 14 amino acids. The CDR3 loop is CASSVGGGINEQYF.

The chain couples TRBV28 to TRBJ2-1. The CDR3 has 13 amino acids. The germline CDR1 and CDR2 sequences are MDHEN and SYDVKM. CDR3 protein: CASSLNRRHEQFF.

V is TRBV5-1 and J is TRBJ2-1; the D call from TCRdb, TRBD2, cannot be confirmed without DNA. CDR1 SGHRS and CDR2 YFSETQ come from the germline V gene. The CDR3 spans 16 residues. This CDR3 is CASSLEGSGDYNEQFF.

This chain uses TRBV18 with TRBJ1-5. The CDR3 covers 13 residues. CDR1 and CDR2 from the germline V gene are KGHSH and LQKENI. CDR3: CASSPGFNQPQHF. Filled out from reference TRBV18 and TRBJ1-5, the complete variable domain reads NAGVMQNPRHLVRRRGQEARLRCSPMKGHSHVYWYRQLPEEGLKFMVYLQKENIIDESGMPKERFSAEFPKEGPSILRIQQVVRGDSAAYFCASSPGFNQPQHFGDGTRLSIL.

The CDR3 sequence is CASSRTIGQSNAEQYF. The J gene is TRBJ2-7, the V gene TRBV6-1; absent DNA, TCRdb's TRBD1 call cannot be checked. CDR3 size: 16 residues. From germline, CDR1 is MNHNS and CDR2 SASEGT.

CDR3 in amino acids: CASRETGGGQPQHF. The genes are TRBV6-1 and TRBJ1-5; the D call of TRBD1 rests on TCRdb alone, since no DNA is present to check it. The CDR3 loop spans 14 amino acids. CDR1 is MNHNS, CDR2 SASEGT, per germline.

The chain is built from TRBV12-1 and TRBJ2-4; with no DNA, the TCRdb D assignment of TRBD2 cannot be verified. TRBV12-1 is tagged as a pseudogene. This CDR3 is built from 23 residues. The CDR3 sequence is CASSFPGLAGGRKEECAKNIQYF.

This chain uses TRBV19 with TRBJ2-1; TCRdb selects TRBD1, and the lack of DNA leaves this call unchecked. This CDR3 comprises 15 residues. The germline V gene has CDR1 LNHDA and CDR2 SQIVND (reference sequence). CDR3 loop: CASSKNPGSSNEQFF.

This chain links TRBV10-3 with TRBJ2-7; TCRdb outputs TRBD1, but without DNA this stays unchecked. Germline assignment: CDR1 ENHRY and CDR2 SYGVKD. The CDR3 is 14 amino acids. The CDR3 spells CAIRSGTGGNEQYF.

This CDR3 is CASSLIAGEHEQFF. The chain uses TRBV5-1 and TRBJ2-1; lacking DNA, the TRBD2 call made by TCRdb goes unchecked. Germline lookup yields CDR1 SGHRS and CDR2 YFSETQ. The CDR3 has 14 amino acids.

The gene calls are TRBV7-2 and TRBJ1-1; with no DNA, the TCRdb D assignment of TRBD1 cannot be verified. The CDR3 extends over 17 amino acids. The germline V gene encodes CDR1 SGHTA and CDR2 FQGNSA. Here the CDR3 reads CASSLLSRLVGNTEAFF.